This is a list of T cell receptor beta chains from one sample in a study of T cell changes during pregnancy in multiple sclerosis. Assay used: immunoSEQ multiplex PCR; TCRdb lists only in-frame clones, some missing. The sample holds 55,000 to 70,000 clones, around nine tenths seen once. The sample was peripheral blood, taken in the third trimester of pregnancy. Source of these receptors: a female donor in good health, enrolled as a control in a pregnancy study. Both conserved end residues are part of each CDR3. A D gene is named only where the DNA matches it firmly. Size tells how often a clone was seen (once, few, many) or the class of an expanded clone, and some rows leave it out.

D	V	size	J	DNA	CDR3
NA	TRBV4-3	NA	TRBJ1-5	TGCGCCAGCAGCCAAGAGGCAGGTGTTTATCAGCCCCAGCATTTT	CASSQEAGVYQPQHF
NA	TRBV27	NA	TRBJ2-5	TGTGCCAGCAGTTCCGACTTCGGTAGGGAGACCCAGTACTTC	CASSSDFGRETQYF
NA	TRBV29-1	NA	TRBJ2-7	TGCAGCGTTGCCATCGGGGTCTCCTACGAGCAGTACTTC	CSVAIGVSYEQYF
TRBD1	TRBV11-3	NA	TRBJ2-7	TGTGCCAGCAGAGGACAGGAAGGCTACGAGCAGTACTTC	CASRGQEGYEQYF
NA	TRBV9	NA	TRBJ2-2	TGTGCCAGCAGCGAATTATCAGGGGCCGGGGAGCTGTTTTTT	CASSELSGAGELFF
TRBD1	TRBV9	once	TRBJ1-6	TGTGCCAGCAGCCCCCGGACAGGGGGCAATTCACCCCTCCACTTT	CASSPRTGGNSPLHF
NA	TRBV7-6	NA	TRBJ2-1	TGTGCCAGCAGCGGTATAGGGACTCTGTACAATGAGCAGTTCTTC	CASSGIGTLYNEQFF
NA	TRBV7-3	NA	TRBJ1-1	TGTGCCAGCAGCCGTTCTCAGGTCGGGAACACTGAAGCTTTCTTT	CASSRSQVGNTEAFF
TRBD1	TRBV2	NA	TRBJ2-2	TGTGCCAGCAGTCGACAGGGTAGGGGGGAGCTGTTTTTT	CASSRQGRGELFF
NA	TRBV7-2	NA	TRBJ1-1	TGTGCCAGCAGCCCCCGCGGGAAGAACACTGAAGCTTTCTTT	CASSPRGKNTEAFF
NA	TRBV7-9	few	TRBJ1-3	TGTGCCAGCAGCCGGAATACAGGGCAAGGAAACACCATATATTTT	CASSRNTGQGNTIYF
TRBD2	TRBV5-1	NA	TRBJ2-1	TGCGCCAGCAGTGATAGCGGGACCTACAATGAGCAGTTCTTC	CASSDSGTYNEQFF
TRBD1	TRBV13	NA	TRBJ1-3	TGTGCCAGCAGCCCCAGTATAGGGGGCATCGGAAACACCATATATTTT	CASSPSIGGIGNTIYF
NA	TRBV28	NA	TRBJ1-2	TGTGCCAGCAGTTTATGGCAGGGTGAAGGCTACACCTTC	CASSLWQGEGYTF
TRBD2	TRBV5-1	NA	TRBJ2-7	TGCGCCAGCAGCTTGGATGCAGTGGGGCGGGGGGTGCAGTACTTC	CASSLDAVGRGVQYF
TRBD2	TRBV4-3	NA	TRBJ2-1	TGCGCCAGCAGCCTGTCGGGGGAGGGCCCGTACAATGAGCAGTTCTTC	CASSLSGEGPYNEQFF
TRBD1	TRBV4-3	NA	TRBJ1-6	TGCGCCAGCAGCCAAGATAGTAACAGGGGTAATTCACCCCTCCACTTT	CASSQDSNRGNSPLHF
NA	TRBV4-3	NA	TRBJ1-6	TGCGCCAGCAGCCAGGCACGGGGACAAGGTGGGACACCCCTCCACTTT	CASSQARGQGGTPLHF
NA	TRBV7-9	once	TRBJ1-2	TGTGCCAGCAGACAGGACCTTCCCCACCCATATGGCTACACCTTC	CASRQDLPHPYGYTF
NA	TRBV5-1	NA	TRBJ1-1	TGCGCCAGCAGCCCCTCTTGGGCTGGCACTGAAGCTTTCTTT	CASSPSWAGTEAFF
NA	TRBV7-2	NA	TRBJ1-2	TGTGCCAGCAGCTTCGCGGCGGGAAACTATGGCTACACCTTC	CASSFAAGNYGYTF
NA	TRBV18	NA	TRBJ1-2	TGTGCCAGCTCAAGTTTAGTAGGACAGACCTATGGCTACACCTTC	CASSSLVGQTYGYTF
TRBD1	TRBV7-2	few	TRBJ1-1	TGTGCCAGCAGCTTAGGACAGGGTTATACTGAAGCTTTCTTT	CASSLGQGYTEAFF
NA	TRBV4-3	NA	TRBJ2-1	TGCGCCAGCAGCCAAGATCAGAACGGGGTCTCCTACAATGAGCAGTTCTTC	CASSQDQNGVSYNEQFF
TRBD1	TRBV18	NA	TRBJ1-1	TGTGCCAGCTCACTCGGACAGGGAGACATGAACACTGAAGCTTTCTTT	CASSLGQGDMNTEAFF
NA	TRBV11-2	NA	TRBJ1-6	TGTGCCTCAACTACCGCGCATAATTCACCCCTCCACTTT	CASTTAHNSPLHF
NA	TRBV10-3	NA	TRBJ2-1	TGTGCCATCAGTGAAGGGGACAATGAGCAGTTCTTC	CAISEGDNEQFF
TRBD1	TRBV18	NA	TRBJ1-1	TGTGCCAGCTCCCGGGACAGCAGGGGTACTGAAGCTTTCTTT	CASSRDSRGTEAFF
NA	TRBV28	NA	TRBJ2-7	TGTGCCAGCAGTCCCCAGGGCTACGAGCAGTACTTC	CASSPQGYEQYF
TRBD1	TRBV30	NA	TRBJ2-7	TGTGCCTGGAACTCGGGACAGGTATCCTACGAGCAGTACTTC	CAWNSGQVSYEQYF
NA	TRBV18	NA	TRBJ1-1	TGTGCCAGCTCACCTTCACTTGGGAGCATGAACACTGAAGCTTTCTTT	CASSPSLGSMNTEAFF
TRBD1	TRBV27	NA	TRBJ1-2	TGTGCCAGCAGTTTTAGAGGGGGCGCGGATTATGGCTACACCTTC	CASSFRGGADYGYTF
TRBD1	TRBV19	NA	TRBJ1-2	TGTGCCAGCACCGGGACAGGGGCCCTGTATGGCTACACCTTC	CASTGTGALYGYTF
TRBD1	TRBV28	NA	TRBJ1-2	TGTGCCAGCAGTTTAATAACAGGGACAGGGGGCAGGGGCTACACCTTC	CASSLITGTGGRGYTF
TRBD1	TRBV11-2	NA	TRBJ2-1	TGTGCCAGCAGCCTCGGACAGGAATACAATGAGCAGTTCTTC	CASSLGQEYNEQFF
TRBD2	TRBV5-1	NA	TRBJ2-1	TGCGCCAGCAGCCTGACTAGCGGGGGGGGCAATGAGCAGTTCTTC	CASSLTSGGGNEQFF
NA	TRBV2	NA	TRBJ1-3	TGTGCCAGCAGTTCCTCCAGCTCTGGAAACACCATATATTTT	CASSSSSSGNTIYF
NA	TRBV20-1	NA	TRBJ1-1	TGCAGTCCCAGGGTAAACACTGAAGCTTTCTTT	CSPRVNTEAFF
NA	TRBV11-2	NA	TRBJ2-7	TGTGCCAGCAGCTTAGACCTAGCTTACGAGCAGTACTTC	CASSLDLAYEQYF
NA	TRBV4-1	once	TRBJ1-2	TGCGCCAGCAGCCAAGAAGTAGCCAATAACTATGGCTACACCTTC	CASSQEVANNYGYTF
TRBD1	TRBV28	NA	TRBJ1-5	TGTGCCAGCAGTTTCTACAGACAGGGTAATCAGCCCCAGCATTTT	CASSFYRQGNQPQHF
TRBD2	TRBV7-3	NA	TRBJ2-3	TGTGCCAGCAGCCAGTTTGAGACTAGCGGGGCCACAGATACGCAGTATTTT	CASSQFETSGATDTQYF
NA	TRBV4-3	NA	TRBJ2-7	TGCGCCAGCAGCCAAGATCGGGACATCACGACCGAGCAGTACTTC	CASSQDRDITTEQYF
NA	TRBV7-8	NA	TRBJ2-1	TGTGCCAGCAGCTTAGCGTACAGGGACAATGAGCAGTTCTTC	CASSLAYRDNEQFF
TRBD2	TRBV5-4	NA	TRBJ2-4	TGTGCCAGCAGCTTGGGAGGCGGGGGGGTAAAAAACATTCAGTACTTC	CASSLGGGGVKNIQYF
TRBD1	TRBV18	NA	TRBJ1-3	TGTGCCAGCTCACCGCCAGACAGGGGGCTAGGTGACACCATATATTTT	CASSPPDRGLGDTIYF
TRBD1	TRBV18	NA	TRBJ2-7	TGTGCCAGCTCACGAGTCAGGGGGCTCTACGAGCAGTACTTC	CASSRVRGLYEQYF
NA	TRBV9	NA	TRBJ2-5	TGTGCCAGCAGCCTTCGCGCGGCGGAGACCCAGTACTTC	CASSLRAAETQYF
NA	TRBV4-3	NA	TRBJ1-6	TGCGCCAGCAGGACTTCGACAGAGATCAATTCACCCCTCCACTTT	CASRTSTEINSPLHF
TRBD2	TRBV4-2	NA	TRBJ2-5	TGTGCCAGCAGCCAAGATGTGACTAGCGGAGGTCGGCCCCAAGAGACCCAGTACTTC	CASSQDVTSGGRPQETQYF
NA	TRBV5-6	NA	TRBJ2-2	TGTGCCAGCAGCTGGACTTCCCAGGGGGAGCTGTTTTTT	CASSWTSQGELFF
NA	TRBV25-1	NA	TRBJ2-5	TGTGCCAGCAGTGACGAAGGGGGTGGGGAGACCCAGTACTTC	CASSDEGGGETQYF